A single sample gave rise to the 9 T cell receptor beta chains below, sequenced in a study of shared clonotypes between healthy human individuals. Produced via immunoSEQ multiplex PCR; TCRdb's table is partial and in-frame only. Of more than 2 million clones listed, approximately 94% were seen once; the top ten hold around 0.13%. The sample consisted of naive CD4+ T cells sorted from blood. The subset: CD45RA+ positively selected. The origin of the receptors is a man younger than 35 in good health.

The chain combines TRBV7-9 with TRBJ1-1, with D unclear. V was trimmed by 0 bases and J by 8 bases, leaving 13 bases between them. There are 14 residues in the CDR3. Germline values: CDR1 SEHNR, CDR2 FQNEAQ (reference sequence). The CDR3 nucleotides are TGTGCCAGCAGCTTAGCTGGGTCCGCATTAGAAGCTTTCTTT. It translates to CASSLAGSALEAFF.

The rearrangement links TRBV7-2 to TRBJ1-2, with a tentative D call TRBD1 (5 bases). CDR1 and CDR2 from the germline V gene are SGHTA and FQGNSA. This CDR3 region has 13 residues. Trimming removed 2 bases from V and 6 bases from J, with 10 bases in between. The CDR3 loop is CASSLYPGDGYTF. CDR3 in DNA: TGTGCCAGCAGCTTATATCCGGGGGATGGCTACACCTTC.

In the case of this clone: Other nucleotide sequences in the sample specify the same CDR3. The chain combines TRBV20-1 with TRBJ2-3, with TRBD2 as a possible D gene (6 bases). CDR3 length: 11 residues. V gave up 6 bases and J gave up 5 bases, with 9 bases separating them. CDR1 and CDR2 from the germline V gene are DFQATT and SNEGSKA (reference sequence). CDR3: CSAPGVDTQYF. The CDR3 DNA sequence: TGCAGTGCGCCGGGGGTAGATACGCAGTATTTT.

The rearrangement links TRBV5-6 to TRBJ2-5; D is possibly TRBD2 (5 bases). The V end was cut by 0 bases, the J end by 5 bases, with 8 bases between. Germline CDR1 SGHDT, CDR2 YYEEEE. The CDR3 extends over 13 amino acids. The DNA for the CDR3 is TGTGCCAGCAGCTTGGGGGAGCGGGAGACCCAGTACTTC. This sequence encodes CASSLGERETQYF.

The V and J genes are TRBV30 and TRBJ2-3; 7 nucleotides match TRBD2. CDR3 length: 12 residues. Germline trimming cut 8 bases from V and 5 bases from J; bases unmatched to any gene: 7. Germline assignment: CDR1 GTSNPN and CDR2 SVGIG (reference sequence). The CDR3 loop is CARRTSGDTQYF. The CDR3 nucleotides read TGTGCCCGACGGACTAGTGGAGATACGCAGTATTTT.

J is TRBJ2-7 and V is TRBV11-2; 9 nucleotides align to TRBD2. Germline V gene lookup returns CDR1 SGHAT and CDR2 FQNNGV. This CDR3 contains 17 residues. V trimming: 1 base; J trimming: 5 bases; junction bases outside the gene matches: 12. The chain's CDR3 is CASSLGVWASGTHEQYF. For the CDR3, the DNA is TGTGCCAGCAGCTTAGGGGTCTGGGCTAGCGGGACCCACGAGCAGTACTTC.

The CDR3 here is CASSPPRDNSPLHF. As DNA, the CDR3 is TGTGCCAGCAGCCCACCGAGAGATAATTCACCCCTCCACTTT. The gene calls are TRBV6-1 and TRBJ1-6; no definite D call. The CDR3 sequence is 14 residues long. V was trimmed by 6 bases and J by 5 bases, leaving 11 bases between them. Germline values: CDR1 MNHNS, CDR2 SASEGT.

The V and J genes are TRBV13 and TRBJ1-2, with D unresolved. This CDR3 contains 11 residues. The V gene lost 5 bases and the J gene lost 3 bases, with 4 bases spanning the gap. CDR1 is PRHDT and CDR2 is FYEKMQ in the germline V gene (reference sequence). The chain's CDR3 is CASSGDYGYTF. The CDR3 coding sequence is TGTGCCAGCAGCGGAGACTATGGCTACACCTTC.

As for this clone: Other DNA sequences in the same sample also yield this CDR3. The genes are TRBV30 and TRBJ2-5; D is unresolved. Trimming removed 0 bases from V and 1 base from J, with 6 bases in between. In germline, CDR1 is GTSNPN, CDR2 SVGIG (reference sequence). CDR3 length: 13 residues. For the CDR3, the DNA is TGTGCCTGGAGTGTCGGCCTCCAAGAGACCCAGTACTTC. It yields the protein CAWSVGLQETQYF.